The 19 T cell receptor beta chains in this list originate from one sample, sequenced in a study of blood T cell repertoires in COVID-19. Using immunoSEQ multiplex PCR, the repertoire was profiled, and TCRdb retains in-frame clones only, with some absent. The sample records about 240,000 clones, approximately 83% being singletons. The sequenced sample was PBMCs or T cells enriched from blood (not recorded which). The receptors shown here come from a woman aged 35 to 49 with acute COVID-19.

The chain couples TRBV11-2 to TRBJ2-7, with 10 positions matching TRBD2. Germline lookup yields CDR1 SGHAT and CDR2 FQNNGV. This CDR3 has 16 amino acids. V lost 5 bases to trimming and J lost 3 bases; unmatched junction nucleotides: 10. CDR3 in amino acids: CASSQVWGLAFYEQYF. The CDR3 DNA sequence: TGTGCCAGCAGCCAGGTTTGGGGACTAGCGTTCTACGAGCAGTACTTC.

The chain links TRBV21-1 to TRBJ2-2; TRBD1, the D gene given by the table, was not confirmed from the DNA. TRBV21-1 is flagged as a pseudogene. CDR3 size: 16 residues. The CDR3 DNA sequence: TGTGCCAGCAGGGAACAGGGGGCGCGAAGGATCGGGGAGCTGTTTTTT. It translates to CASREQGARRIGELFF.

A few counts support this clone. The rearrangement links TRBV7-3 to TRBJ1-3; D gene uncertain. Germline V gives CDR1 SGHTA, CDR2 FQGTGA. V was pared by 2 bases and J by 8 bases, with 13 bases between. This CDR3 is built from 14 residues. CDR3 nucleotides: TGTGCCAGCAGCTTATCTCCATTGGCGGACACCATATATTTT. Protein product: CASSLSPLADTIYF.

CDR3 sequence reads: CASSSGGITLSPLHF. The CDR3 DNA is TGTGCCAGCAGCTCCGGCGGTATAACCCTTTCACCCCTCCACTTT. The rearrangement links TRBV11-3 to TRBJ1-6; D remains ambiguous. CDR3 length: 15 residues. CDR1 is SGHNT, CDR2 YENEEA, per germline. V was cut by 4 bases and J by 9 bases, with 16 bases left in between. The whole variable domain, remainder taken from reference TRBV11-3 and TRBJ1-6, is EAGVVQSPRYKIIEKKQPVAFWCNPISGHNTLYWYLQNLGQGPELLIRYENEEAVDDSQLPKDRFSAERLKGVDSTLKIQPAELGDSAVYLCASSSGGITLSPLHFGNGTRLTVT.

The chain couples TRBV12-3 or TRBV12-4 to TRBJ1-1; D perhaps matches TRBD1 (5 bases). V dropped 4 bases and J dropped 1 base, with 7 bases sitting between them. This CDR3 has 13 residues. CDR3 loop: CASSWGENTEAFF. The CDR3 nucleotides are TGTGCCAGCAGTTGGGGGGAGAACACTGAAGCTTTCTTT.

Here the CDR3 reads CASSLVSENTEAFF. DNA of the CDR3: TGTGCCAGCAGCTTAGTTTCAGAAAACACTGAAGCTTTCTTT. V is TRBV7-8 and J is TRBJ1-1; D remains unclear. The germline gives CDR1 SGHVS, CDR2 FQNEAQ. Trimming took off 1 base at V and 2 bases at J, with 8 bases between the two ends. The CDR3 covers 14 residues.

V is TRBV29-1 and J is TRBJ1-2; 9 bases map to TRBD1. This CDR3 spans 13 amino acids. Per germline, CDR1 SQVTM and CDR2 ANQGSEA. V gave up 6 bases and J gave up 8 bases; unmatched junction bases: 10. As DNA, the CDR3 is TGCAGCGTACAGGGACAGGGTGGGGTCGGCTACACCTTC. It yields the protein CSVQGQGGVGYTF.

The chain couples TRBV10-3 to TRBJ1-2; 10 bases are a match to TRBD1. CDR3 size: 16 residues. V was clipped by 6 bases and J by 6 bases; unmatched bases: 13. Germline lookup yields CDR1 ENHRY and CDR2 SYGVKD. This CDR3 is CAISGSWDRGLDGYTF. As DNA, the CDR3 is TGTGCCATCAGCGGCTCTTGGGACAGGGGCCTTGATGGCTACACCTTC.

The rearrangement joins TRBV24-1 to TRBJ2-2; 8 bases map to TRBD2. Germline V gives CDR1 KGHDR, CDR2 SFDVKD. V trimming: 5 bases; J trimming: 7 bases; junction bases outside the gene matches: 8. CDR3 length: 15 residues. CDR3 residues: CATSGLSGTDGELFF. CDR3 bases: TGTGCCACCAGTGGCCTTAGCGGGACGGACGGGGAGCTGTTTTTT.

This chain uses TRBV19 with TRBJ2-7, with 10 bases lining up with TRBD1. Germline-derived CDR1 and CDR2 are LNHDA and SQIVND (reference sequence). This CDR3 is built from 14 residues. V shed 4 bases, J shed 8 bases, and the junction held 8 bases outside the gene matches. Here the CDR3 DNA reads TGTGCCAGTAGTAGCGGGACAGGGGCAATCAAGCAGTACTTC. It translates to CASSSGTGAIKQYF.

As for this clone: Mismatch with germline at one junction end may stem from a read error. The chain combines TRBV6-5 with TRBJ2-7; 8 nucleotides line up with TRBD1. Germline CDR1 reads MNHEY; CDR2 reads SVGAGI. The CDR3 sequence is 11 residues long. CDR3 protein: CASSMDRVPIF. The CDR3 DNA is TGTGCCAGCAGTATGGACAGGGTCCCTATTTTC.

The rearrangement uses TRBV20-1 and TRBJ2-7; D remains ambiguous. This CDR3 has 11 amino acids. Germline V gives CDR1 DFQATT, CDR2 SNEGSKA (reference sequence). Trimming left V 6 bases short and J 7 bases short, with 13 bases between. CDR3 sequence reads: CSAGSFGEQYF. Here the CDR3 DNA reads TGCAGTGCCGGGTCGTTCGGGGAGCAGTACTTC.

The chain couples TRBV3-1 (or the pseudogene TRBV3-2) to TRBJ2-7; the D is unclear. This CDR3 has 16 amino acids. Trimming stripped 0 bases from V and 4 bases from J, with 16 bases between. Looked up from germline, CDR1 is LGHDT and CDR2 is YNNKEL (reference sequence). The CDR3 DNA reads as TGTGCCAGCAGCCAAGATCTTGAAGCAGGTCAATACGAGCAGTACTTC. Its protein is CASSQDLEAGQYEQYF.

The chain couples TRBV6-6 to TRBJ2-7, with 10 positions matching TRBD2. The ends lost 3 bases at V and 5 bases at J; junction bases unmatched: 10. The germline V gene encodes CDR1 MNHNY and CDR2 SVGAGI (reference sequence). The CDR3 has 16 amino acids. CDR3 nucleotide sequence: TGTGCCAGCAGTTATATTCGACTAGCGGGTGTAGACGAGCAGTACTTC. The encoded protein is CASSYIRLAGVDEQYF.

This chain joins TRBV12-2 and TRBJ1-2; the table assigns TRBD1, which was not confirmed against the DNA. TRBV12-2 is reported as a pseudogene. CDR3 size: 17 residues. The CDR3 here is CASRSAPWAGGFYGYTF. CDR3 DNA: TGTGCAAGTCGCTCCGCCCCTTGGGCAGGGGGCTTCTATGGCTACACCTTC.

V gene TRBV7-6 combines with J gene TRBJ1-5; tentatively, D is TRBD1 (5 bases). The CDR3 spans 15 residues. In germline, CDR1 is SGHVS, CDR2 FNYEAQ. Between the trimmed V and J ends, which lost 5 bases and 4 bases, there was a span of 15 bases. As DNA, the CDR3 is TGTGCCAGCAGCAAGGGGTTAGGGTCAAATCAGCCCCAGCATTTT. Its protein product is CASSKGLGSNQPQHF.

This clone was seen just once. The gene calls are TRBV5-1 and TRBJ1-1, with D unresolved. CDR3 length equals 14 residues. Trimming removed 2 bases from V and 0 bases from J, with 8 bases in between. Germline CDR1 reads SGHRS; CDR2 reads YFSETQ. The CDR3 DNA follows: TGCGCCAGCAGCTTTGAACAGATGAACACTGAAGCTTTCTTT. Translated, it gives CASSFEQMNTEAFF. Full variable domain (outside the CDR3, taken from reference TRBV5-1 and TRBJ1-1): KAGVTQTPRYLIKTRGQQVTLSCSPISGHRSVSWYQQTPGQGLQFLFEYFSETQRNKGNFPGRFSGRQFSNSRSEMNVSTLELGDSALYLCASSFEQMNTEAFFGQGTRLTVV.

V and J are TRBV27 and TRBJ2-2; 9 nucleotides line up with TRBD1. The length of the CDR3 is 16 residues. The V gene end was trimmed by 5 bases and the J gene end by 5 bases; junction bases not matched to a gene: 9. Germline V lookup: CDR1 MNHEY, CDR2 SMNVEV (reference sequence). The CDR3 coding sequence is TGTGCCAGCAGTACAATTGGGACAGGGTTAACCGGGGAGCTGTTTTTT. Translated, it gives CASSTIGTGLTGELFF.

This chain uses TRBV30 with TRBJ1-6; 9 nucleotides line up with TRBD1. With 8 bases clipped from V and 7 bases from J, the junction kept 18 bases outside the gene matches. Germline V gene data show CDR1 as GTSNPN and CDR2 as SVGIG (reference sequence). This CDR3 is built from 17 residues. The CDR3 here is CAGDRDRASSRNSPLHF. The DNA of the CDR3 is TGTGCCGGAGACCGGGACAGGGCTTCTTCTCGGAATTCACCCCTCCACTTT.